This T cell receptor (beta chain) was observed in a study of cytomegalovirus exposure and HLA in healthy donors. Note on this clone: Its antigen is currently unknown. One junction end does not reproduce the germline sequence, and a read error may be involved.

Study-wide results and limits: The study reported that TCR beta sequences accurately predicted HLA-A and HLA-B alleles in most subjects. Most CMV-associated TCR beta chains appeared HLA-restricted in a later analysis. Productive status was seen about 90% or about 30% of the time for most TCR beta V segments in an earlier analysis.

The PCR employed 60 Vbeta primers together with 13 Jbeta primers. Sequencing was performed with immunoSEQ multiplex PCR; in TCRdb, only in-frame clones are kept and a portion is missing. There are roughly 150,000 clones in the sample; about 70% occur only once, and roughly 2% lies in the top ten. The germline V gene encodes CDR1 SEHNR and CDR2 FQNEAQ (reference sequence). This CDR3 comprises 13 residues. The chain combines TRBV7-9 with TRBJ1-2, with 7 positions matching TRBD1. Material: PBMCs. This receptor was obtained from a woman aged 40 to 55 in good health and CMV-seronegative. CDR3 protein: CSSSLSGGYGYTF. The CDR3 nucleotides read TGTTCCAGCAGCTTATCAGGGGGCTATGGCTACACCTTC.